This T cell receptor (beta chain) was observed in a study of blood T cells in healthy people across ages. Overall study results and limits: Versus aged donors, long-lived donors had higher diversity and more naive CD4+ cells. Older age coincided with a roughly linear decline in TCR beta diversity per million T cells.

In this sample, this clonotype turned up once. Its specificity is unknown. The use of a sample-barcoded 5' primer and a J-beta primer mix characterized a second PCR of roughly 7 to 12 cycles. MiXCR, run by TCRdb on the 5' RACE reads, gives a single entry per CDR3 protein. The repertoire has approximately 690,000 distinct CDR3 sequences, about 43% of them found once; the top ten carry about 32%. In each sample, at least 6.5 million PBMCs were isolated. Extractions gave at least 5.5 micrograms of total RNA per sample. Source material: blood. The origin of this receptor is a man aged 80 or over in good health.

CDR3 bases: TGCAGTGCTAGAGAGAACAGGGGGAGCTACGAGCAGTACTTC. As protein: CSARENRGSYEQYF. This chain joins TRBV20-1 and TRBJ2-7, with 8 bases matching TRBD1. The V segment lost 0 bases and the J segment 3 bases; nucleotides outside the gene matches: 4. Germline CDR1 DFQATT, CDR2 SNEGSKA (reference sequence). The CDR3 is 14 amino acids.